Following are 31 T cell receptor beta chains from one sample sequenced in a study of shared clonotypes between healthy human individuals. The table came from immunoSEQ multiplex PCR; TCRdb's copy has only in-frame clones and leaves some out. The sample includes more than 600,000 clones, roughly nine tenths seen only once; the top ten take approximately 25%. Naive CD8 isolation took CD45RO-negative cells positively selected for CCR7 and excluded terminally differentiated effector memory CD45RA+ cells. The sample was naive CD8+ T cells sorted from blood. The receptors come from a young man in good health.

About this clone itself: The sample contains more than one DNA sequence encoding this CDR3. The chain uses TRBV27 and TRBJ1-1; D unresolved. The CDR3 extends over 13 amino acids. Between the trimmed V and J ends, which lost 5 bases and 0 bases, there was a span of 7 bases. Looked up from germline, CDR1 is MNHEY and CDR2 is SMNVEV (reference sequence). The CDR3 is CASSPLLNTEAFF. The CDR3 nucleotides are TGTGCCAGCAGTCCCTTACTGAACACTGAAGCTTTCTTT.

V usage is TRBV7-9 and J usage is TRBJ2-1; 7 bases match TRBD2. Germline V gives CDR1 SEHNR, CDR2 FQNEAQ (reference sequence). The CDR3 is 15 amino acids. V was pared by 1 base and J by 4 bases, with 4 bases of the junction left unmatched. The CDR3 reads CASSLGRGVYNEQFF. The CDR3 DNA reads TGTGCCAGCAGCTTAGGTCGGGGGGTGTACAATGAGCAGTTCTTC. The whole variable domain, remainder taken from reference TRBV7-9 and TRBJ2-1, is DTGVSQNPRHKITKRGQNVTFRCDPISEHNRLYWYRQTLGQGPEFLTYFQNEAQLEKSRLLSDRFSAERPKGSFSTLEIQRTEQGDSAMYLCASSLGRGVYNEQFFGPGTRLTVL.

The rearrangement joins TRBV11-2 to TRBJ2-2; D remains ambiguous. Per the germline V gene, CDR1 is SGHAT and CDR2 is FQNNGV. The CDR3 is 15 amino acids. Trimming left V 1 base short and J 4 bases short, with 10 bases between. The CDR3 bases are TGTGCCAGCAGCTTAGTGGCTAGAGGCACCGGGGAGCTGTTTTTT. Translation: CASSLVARGTGELFF. Full variable domain (missing parts from reference TRBV11-2 and TRBJ2-2): EAGVAQSPRYKIIEKRQSVAFWCNPISGHATLYWYQQILGQGPKLLIQFQNNGVVDDSQLPKDRFSAERLKGVDSTLKIQPAKLEDSAVYLCASSLVARGTGELFFGEGSRLTVL.

The V call is TRBV7-9, the J call TRBJ2-1, with no clear D. Germline V gene lookup returns CDR1 SEHNR and CDR2 FQNEAQ (reference sequence). The V gene lost 6 bases and the J gene lost 14 bases, with 17 bases spanning the gap. This CDR3 is 12 amino acids long. CDR3 bases: TGTGCCAGCAGTGAAGAAGGGCATACGGAGTTCTTC. Its protein is CASSEEGHTEFF.

The rearrangement joins TRBV27 to TRBJ2-7, with 9 nucleotides matching TRBD2. Germline CDR1 reads MNHEY; CDR2 reads SMNVEV (reference sequence). The ends lost 8 bases at V and 5 bases at J; junction bases unmatched: 10. The CDR3 contains 14 residues. In DNA form, the CDR3 reads TGTGCCAGCGGATTTAGCGGGAGTAAGAACGAGCAGTACTTC. Residues: CASGFSGSKNEQYF.

This chain joins TRBV9 and TRBJ2-3; either TRBD1 or TRBD2 may fit D (6 bases each). Trimming removed 4 bases from V and 6 bases from J, with 15 bases in between. The CDR3 totals 14 residues. Germline V gives CDR1 SGDLS, CDR2 YYNGEE. CDR3 in DNA: TGTGCCAGCAGCCCAGACAGGCGGGGTGATACGCAGTATTTT. Protein product: CASSPDRRGDTQYF.

The chain has TRBV27 and TRBJ2-7, with a possible D match to TRBD2 (6 bases). The V and J ends lost 4 bases and 4 bases respectively, with 14 bases between them. The V gene's germline CDR1 is MNHEY and CDR2 SMNVEV (reference sequence). The CDR3 extends over 14 amino acids. The chain's CDR3 is CASSYGGEGYEQYF. CDR3 coding DNA: TGTGCCAGCAGTTACGGGGGAGAGGGGTACGAGCAGTACTTC.

The chain is built from TRBV10-3 and TRBJ2-5; D not certain. Germline V lookup: CDR1 ENHRY, CDR2 SYGVKD. The germline V and J ends were trimmed by 5 bases and 1 base, with 8 bases remaining between them. This CDR3 is built from 13 residues. CDR3 nucleotides: TGTGCCATCAGTTCCGGGCCCCAAGAGACCCAGTACTTC. This gives the protein CAISSGPQETQYF.

On this clone itself: Other DNA variants within this sample encode the same CDR3. The chain is built from TRBV9 and TRBJ2-1; D unresolved. This CDR3 region has 12 residues. Trimming pared 0 bases from V and 9 bases from J, leaving 7 bases between. CDR1 SGDLS and CDR2 YYNGEE come from the germline V gene. The CDR3 loop is CASSVEGVEQFF. CDR3 nucleotides: TGTGCCAGCAGCGTAGAGGGCGTTGAGCAGTTCTTC. Filled out from reference TRBV9 and TRBJ2-1, the complete variable domain reads DSGVTQTPKHLITATGQRVTLRCSPRSGDLSVYWYQQSLDQGLQFLIQYYNGEERAKGNILERFSAQQFPDLHSELNLSSLELGDSALYFCASSVEGVEQFFGPGTRLTVL.

Regarding this clone: The likely explanation is a read error, given a far larger clone one base away. The rearrangement joins TRBV13 to TRBJ2-7; 7 bases are a match to TRBD1. J was trimmed by 3 bases and V by 5 bases; bases with no gene match: 1. The CDR3 spans 12 residues. The germline V gene has CDR1 PRHDT and CDR2 FYEKMQ (reference sequence). CDR3 region: CASSGTVYEQYF. As DNA, the CDR3 is TGTGCCAGCAGCGGGACAGTCTACGAGCAGTACTTC.

CDR3 protein: CASSLVLAGGEQYF. In nucleotides, the CDR3 is TGTGCCAGCAGCTTAGTTCTAGCGGGAGGAGAGCAGTACTTC. The genes are TRBV7-9 and TRBJ2-7, with TRBD2 matching 11 bases. CDR1 and CDR2 (germline): SEHNR, FQNEAQ (reference sequence). Trimming removed 1 base from V and 7 bases from J; junction bases left unmatched: 3. This CDR3 has 14 residues.

This clone was recorded once. This chain joins TRBV9 and TRBJ2-1; 8 nucleotides match TRBD2. Germline V gene data show CDR1 as SGDLS and CDR2 as YYNGEE. The CDR3 runs 12 residues. Germline trimming cut 9 bases from V and 1 base from J; bases unmatched to any gene: 0. The CDR3 DNA reads as TGTGCCACGGGGGGGTCCTACAATGAGCAGTTCTTC. Amino acid sequence: CATGGSYNEQFF.

This clone came up once. The chain has TRBV4-1 and TRBJ1-1, with D maybe TRBD1 (6 bases). Trimming took 2 bases from V and 2 from J, leaving 12 bases between them. The length of the CDR3 is 15 residues. The germline V gene encodes CDR1 MGHRA and CDR2 YSYEKL. The CDR3 DNA reads TGCGCCAGCAGCCAACCAGGGACAAGAAACACTGAAGCTTTCTTT. It is translated as CASSQPGTRNTEAFF.

The chain links TRBV7-2 to TRBJ1-5; D gene unclear. The germline V and J ends were trimmed by 7 bases and 0 bases, with 16 bases remaining between them. Per germline, CDR1 SGHTA and CDR2 FQGNSA. The CDR3 length is 16 residues. This chain's CDR3 is CASTHGEGYSNQPQHF. CDR3 DNA: TGTGCCAGCACTCATGGCGAAGGGTATAGCAATCAGCCCCAGCATTTT. Supplemented by reference TRBV7-2 and TRBJ1-5, the full variable domain reads GAGVSQSPSNKVTEKGKDVELRCDPISGHTALYWYRQSLGQGLEFLIYFQGNSAPDKSGLPSDRFSAERTGGSVSTLTIQRTQQEDSAVYLCASTHGEGYSNQPQHFGDGTRLSIL.

This rearrangement joins TRBV5-8 to TRBJ2-7, with D possibly TRBD1 on 6 matching bases. The CDR3 totals 16 residues. Germline V gene data show CDR1 as SGHTS and CDR2 as YDEGEE. V dropped 4 bases and J dropped 1 base, with 18 bases sitting between them. CDR3 protein: CASSAGQGYYSYEQYF. For the CDR3, the DNA is TGTGCCAGCAGCGCCGGCCAGGGGTACTATTCCTACGAGCAGTACTTC. The full variable domain, in which reference TRBV5-8 and TRBJ2-7 provide the parts outside the CDR3, is EAGVTQSPTHLIKTRGQQATLRCSPISGHTSVYWYQQALGLGLQFLLWYDEGEERNRGNFPPRFSGRQFPNYSSELNVNALELEDSALYLCASSAGQGYYSYEQYFGPGTRLTVT.

V usage is TRBV10-3 and J usage is TRBJ1-5; D gene uncertain. Trimming removed 7 bases at V and 4 bases at J, with 11 bases between. The germline V gene has CDR1 ENHRY and CDR2 SYGVKD. The CDR3 contains 13 residues. CDR3 in DNA: TGTGCCATCAAAAGCGGGGTTAATCAGCCCCAGCATTTT. Protein product: CAIKSGVNQPQHF.

As for this clone: The sample carries other DNA sequences with the same CDR3. J is TRBJ2-3 and V is TRBV19, with no clear D. This CDR3 has 14 residues. The germline gives CDR1 LNHDA, CDR2 SQIVND (reference sequence). V was shortened by 1 base and J by 0 bases, with 5 bases between the two germline ends. The CDR3 spells CASSIVGSTDTQYF. CDR3 bases: TGTGCCAGTAGTATAGTAGGGAGCACAGATACGCAGTATTTT.

J is TRBJ2-2 and V is TRBV7-3; 8 positions agree with TRBD1. Germline CDR1 SGHTA, CDR2 FQGTGA. This CDR3 comprises 16 residues. V dropped 3 bases and J dropped 6; count of bases not matched to a gene: 9. The CDR3 bases are TGTGCCAGCAGCTTCTTACCGACAGGGGAGGCCGGGGAGCTGTTTTTT. Translated, it gives CASSFLPTGEAGELFF.

This clone occurred once. This chain joins TRBV4-3 and TRBJ2-7; 7 bases map to TRBD2. The germline V gene has CDR1 LGHNA and CDR2 YSLEER. V gave up 0 bases and J gave up 6 bases; unmatched junction bases: 8. The CDR3 runs to 15 residues. This CDR3 is CASSQDPGAGVEQYF. CDR3 bases: TGCGCCAGCAGCCAAGATCCCGGGGCGGGAGTCGAGCAGTACTTC.

V is TRBV5-1 and J is TRBJ1-1; D not resolved. There are 14 residues in the CDR3. Germline V gene sequence: CDR1 SGHRS, CDR2 YFSETQ. Between the trimmed V and J ends, which lost 0 bases and 4 bases, there was a span of 10 bases. CDR3: CASSLAIKSTEAFF. The CDR3 region has the DNA TGCGCCAGCAGCTTGGCCATCAAGAGCACTGAAGCTTTCTTT. Filled out from reference TRBV5-1 and TRBJ1-1, the complete variable domain reads KAGVTQTPRYLIKTRGQQVTLSCSPISGHRSVSWYQQTPGQGLQFLFEYFSETQRNKGNFPGRFSGRQFSNSRSEMNVSTLELGDSALYLCASSLAIKSTEAFFGQGTRLTVV.

The chain is built from TRBV11-2 and TRBJ2-5; the D gene could be TRBD1 or TRBD2 (5 bases each). Germline assignment: CDR1 SGHAT and CDR2 FQNNGV. This CDR3 spans 15 amino acids. V lost 5 bases to trimming and J lost 9 bases, with 22 bases between them. CDR3 DNA sequence: TGTGCCAGCAGCCCGGGGACCCGACCCTTCGTGGCCCAGTACTTC. Its protein product is CASSPGTRPFVAQYF.

The rearrangement joins TRBV21-1 to TRBJ2-1; TRBD1, as called in the table, went unchecked against the DNA. TRBV21-1 is an annotated pseudogene. This CDR3 spans 11 amino acids. The CDR3 DNA reads as TGTGCCAGCAGCGGGCCAAATGAGCAGTTCTTC. This translates into CASSGPNEQFF.

V usage is TRBV2 and J usage is TRBJ2-7; D may be TRBD2 (5 bases). CDR3 length: 13 residues. Trimming left V 6 bases short and J 2 bases short, with 11 bases between. CDR1 SNHLY and CDR2 FYNNEI come from the germline V gene. CDR3 amino acids: CASSGPGTYEQYF. CDR3 nucleotides: TGTGCCAGCAGCGGCCCGGGGACCTACGAGCAGTACTTC. Using reference TRBV2 and TRBJ2-7 for the parts outside the CDR3, the full variable domain is EPEVTQTPSHQVTQMGQEVILRCVPISNHLYFYWYRQILGQKVEFLVSFYNNEISEKSEIFDDQFSVERPDGSNFTLKIRSTKLEDSAMYFCASSGPGTYEQYFGPGTRLTVT.

The chain couples TRBV13 to TRBJ2-3; D perhaps matches TRBD2 (6 bases). V was clipped by 2 bases and J by 4 bases, with 10 bases between them. CDR1 PRHDT and CDR2 FYEKMQ come from the germline V gene (reference sequence). The CDR3 has 14 amino acids. The CDR3 DNA sequence: TGTGCCAGCAGCTTACCGGAGGGATCAGATACGCAGTATTTT. Translated: CASSLPEGSDTQYF.

The chain joins TRBV2 to TRBJ2-7; possible D gene TRBD1, 5 bases. V gave up 8 bases and J gave up 2 bases, with 19 bases separating them. The CDR3 loop spans 15 amino acids. Germline V lookup: CDR1 SNHLY, CDR2 FYNNEI. CDR3 amino acids: CASLYPTVVAYEQYF. DNA of the CDR3: TGTGCCAGCCTCTACCCGACAGTAGTGGCCTACGAGCAGTACTTC.

The chain uses TRBV7-6 and TRBJ2-7; D not resolved. Germline V gene data show CDR1 as SGHVS and CDR2 as FNYEAQ. V lost 1 base and J lost 5, with 15 bases in between. The CDR3 loop spans 15 amino acids. CDR3 in amino acids: CASSLERSPSDEQYF. The CDR3 DNA reads TGTGCCAGCAGCTTAGAACGTAGCCCCAGTGACGAGCAGTACTTC.

The rearrangement links TRBV9 to TRBJ2-3; no definite D call. The V end lost 3 bases, the J end lost 0 bases, and 11 bases lay between the germline ends. This CDR3 contains 15 residues. Germline V gene data show CDR1 as SGDLS and CDR2 as YYNGEE. The DNA of the CDR3 is TGTGCCAGCAGCGGAGGCGGCGGTAGCACAGATACGCAGTATTTT. Its translation: CASSGGGGSTDTQYF.

This chain uses TRBV27 with TRBJ2-5, with D possibly being TRBD1 (5 bases). The CDR3 is 13 amino acids. V was cut by 4 bases and J by 4 bases, with 10 bases left in between. Germline-derived CDR1 and CDR2 are MNHEY and SMNVEV (reference sequence). CDR3 sequence reads: CASSSGQVETQYF. CDR3 nucleotides: TGTGCCAGCAGTTCCGGACAAGTAGAGACCCAGTACTTC.

As to this clone: Other nucleotide sequences in the sample specify the same CDR3. The chain joins TRBV14 to TRBJ2-7; D is ambiguous. V lost 2 bases and J 2 bases, leaving 4 bases between the germline ends. This CDR3 contains 12 residues. Germline V gives CDR1 SGHDN, CDR2 FVKESK. CDR3 DNA sequence: TGTGCCAGCAGCCAATCACCCTACGAGCAGTACTTC. Protein: CASSQSPYEQYF.

The CDR3 protein is CASSRDQEQFF. In DNA form, the CDR3 reads TGTGCCAGCAGCCGCGACCAAGAGCAGTTCTTC. J is TRBJ2-1 and V is TRBV7-9; D remains unclear. V lost 5 bases and J 10 bases, leaving 9 bases between the germline ends. CDR1 is SEHNR, CDR2 FQNEAQ, per germline (reference sequence). The CDR3 length is 11 residues. Together with reference TRBV7-9 and TRBJ2-1, the CDR3 gives the full variable domain: DTGVSQNPRHKITKRGQNVTFRCDPISEHNRLYWYRQTLGQGPEFLTYFQNEAQLEKSRLLSDRFSAERPKGSFSTLEIQRTEQGDSAMYLCASSRDQEQFFGPGTRLTVL.

This clone was recorded only once. As DNA, the CDR3 is TGTGCCAGCAGCTTGGATCCCGTGTCAGATACGCAGTATTTT. This translates into CASSLDPVSDTQYF. The chain joins TRBV7-2 to TRBJ2-3, with D hard to call. The CDR3 runs 14 residues. V shed 3 bases and J shed 4 bases, with 11 bases lying between them. The germline gives CDR1 SGHTA, CDR2 FQGNSA.